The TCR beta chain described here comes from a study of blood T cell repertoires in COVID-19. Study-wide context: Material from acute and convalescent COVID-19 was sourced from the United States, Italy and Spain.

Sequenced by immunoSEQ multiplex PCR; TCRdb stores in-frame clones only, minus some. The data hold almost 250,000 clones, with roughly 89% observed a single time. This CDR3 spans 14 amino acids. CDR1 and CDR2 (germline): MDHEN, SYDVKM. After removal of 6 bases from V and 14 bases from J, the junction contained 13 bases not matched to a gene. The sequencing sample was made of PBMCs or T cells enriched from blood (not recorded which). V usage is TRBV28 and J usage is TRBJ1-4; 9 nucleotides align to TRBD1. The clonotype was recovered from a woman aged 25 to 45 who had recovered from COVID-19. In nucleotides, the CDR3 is TGTGCCAGCAGATCTGGAGGGACAGGGTTCGGGCTGTTTTTT. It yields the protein CASRSGGTGFGLFF.